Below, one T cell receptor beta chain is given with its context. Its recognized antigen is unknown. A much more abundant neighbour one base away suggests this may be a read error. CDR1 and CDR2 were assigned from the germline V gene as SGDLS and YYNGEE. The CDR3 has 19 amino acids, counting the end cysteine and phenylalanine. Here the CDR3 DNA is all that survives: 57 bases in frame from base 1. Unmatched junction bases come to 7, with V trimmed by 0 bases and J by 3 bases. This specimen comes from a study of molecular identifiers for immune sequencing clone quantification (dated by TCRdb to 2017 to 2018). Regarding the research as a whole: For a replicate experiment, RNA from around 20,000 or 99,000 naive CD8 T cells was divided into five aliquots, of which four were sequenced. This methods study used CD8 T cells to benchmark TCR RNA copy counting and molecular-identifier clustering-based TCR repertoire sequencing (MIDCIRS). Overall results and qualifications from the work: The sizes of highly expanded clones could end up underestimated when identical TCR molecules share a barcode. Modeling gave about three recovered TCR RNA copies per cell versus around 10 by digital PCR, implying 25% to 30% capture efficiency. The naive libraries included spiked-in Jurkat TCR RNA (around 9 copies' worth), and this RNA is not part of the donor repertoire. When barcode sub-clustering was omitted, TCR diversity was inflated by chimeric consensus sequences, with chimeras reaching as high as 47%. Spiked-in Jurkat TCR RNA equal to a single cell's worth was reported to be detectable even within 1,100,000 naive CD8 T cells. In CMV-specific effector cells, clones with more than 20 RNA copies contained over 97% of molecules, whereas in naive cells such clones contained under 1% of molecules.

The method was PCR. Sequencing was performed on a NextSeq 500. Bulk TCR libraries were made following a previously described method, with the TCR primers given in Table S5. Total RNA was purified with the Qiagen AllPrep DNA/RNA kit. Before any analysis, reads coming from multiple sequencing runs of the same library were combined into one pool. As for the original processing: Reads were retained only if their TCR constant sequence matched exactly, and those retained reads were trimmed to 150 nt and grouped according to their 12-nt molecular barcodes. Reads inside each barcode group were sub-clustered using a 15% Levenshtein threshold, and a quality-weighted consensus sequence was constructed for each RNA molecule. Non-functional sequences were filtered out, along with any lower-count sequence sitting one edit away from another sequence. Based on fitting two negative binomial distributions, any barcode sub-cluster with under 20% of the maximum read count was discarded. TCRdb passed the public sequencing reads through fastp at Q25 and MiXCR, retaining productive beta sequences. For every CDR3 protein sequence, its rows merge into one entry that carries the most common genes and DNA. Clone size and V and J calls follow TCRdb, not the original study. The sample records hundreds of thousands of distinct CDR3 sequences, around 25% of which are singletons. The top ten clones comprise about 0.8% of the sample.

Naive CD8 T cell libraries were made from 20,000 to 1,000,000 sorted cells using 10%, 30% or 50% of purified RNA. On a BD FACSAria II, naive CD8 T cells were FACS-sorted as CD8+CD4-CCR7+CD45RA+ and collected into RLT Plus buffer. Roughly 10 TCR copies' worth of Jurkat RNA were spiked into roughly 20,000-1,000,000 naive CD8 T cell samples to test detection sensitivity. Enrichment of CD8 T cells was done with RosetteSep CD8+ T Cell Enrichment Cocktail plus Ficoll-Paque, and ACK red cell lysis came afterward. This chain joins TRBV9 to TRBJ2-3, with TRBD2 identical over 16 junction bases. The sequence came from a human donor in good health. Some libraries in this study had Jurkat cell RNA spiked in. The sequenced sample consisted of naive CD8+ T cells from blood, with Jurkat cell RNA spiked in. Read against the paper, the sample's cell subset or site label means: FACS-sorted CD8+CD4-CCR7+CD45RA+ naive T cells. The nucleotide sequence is TGTGCCAGCAGCGTAGGTGGGACTAGCGGGGGGGCCGATACAGATACGCAGTATTTT. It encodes CASSVGGTSGGADTDTQYF. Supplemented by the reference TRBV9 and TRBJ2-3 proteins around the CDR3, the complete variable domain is DSGVTQTPKHLITATGQRVTLRCSPRSGDLSVYWYQQSLDQGLQFLIQYYNGEERAKGNILERFSAQQFPDLHSELNLSSLELGDSALYFCASSVGGTSGGADTDTQYFGPGTRLTVL.